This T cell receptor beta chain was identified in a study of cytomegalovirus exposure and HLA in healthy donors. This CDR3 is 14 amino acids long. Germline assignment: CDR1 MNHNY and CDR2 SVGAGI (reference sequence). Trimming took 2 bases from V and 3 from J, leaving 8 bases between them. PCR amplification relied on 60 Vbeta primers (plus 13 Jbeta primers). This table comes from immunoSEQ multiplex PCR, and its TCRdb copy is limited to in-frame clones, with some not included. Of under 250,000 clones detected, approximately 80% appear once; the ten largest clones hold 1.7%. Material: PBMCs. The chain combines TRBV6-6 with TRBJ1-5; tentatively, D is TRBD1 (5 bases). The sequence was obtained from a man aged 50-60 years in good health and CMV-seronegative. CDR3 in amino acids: CASSYGGDNQPQHF. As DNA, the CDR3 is TGTGCCAGCAGTTACGGAGGGGACAATCAGCCCCAGCATTTT.